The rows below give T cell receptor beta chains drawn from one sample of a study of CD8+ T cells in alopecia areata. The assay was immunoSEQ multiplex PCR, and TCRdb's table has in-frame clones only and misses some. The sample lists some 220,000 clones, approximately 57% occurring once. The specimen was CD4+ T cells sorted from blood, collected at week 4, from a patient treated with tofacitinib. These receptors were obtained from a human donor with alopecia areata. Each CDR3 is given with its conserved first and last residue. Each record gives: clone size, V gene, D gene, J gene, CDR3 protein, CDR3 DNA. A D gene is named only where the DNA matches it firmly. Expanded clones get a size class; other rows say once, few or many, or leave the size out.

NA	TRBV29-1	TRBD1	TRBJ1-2	CSVFIRDRAYGYTF	TGCAGCGTATTCATCCGGGACAGGGCCTATGGCTACACCTTC
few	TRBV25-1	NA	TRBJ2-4	CASSEIGGNIQYF	TGTGCCAGCAGTGAGATCGGCGGGAACATTCAGTACTTC
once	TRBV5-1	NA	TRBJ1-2	CASSLDRGGKGYTF	TGCGCCAGCAGCTTGGATAGGGGAGGGAAAGGCTACACCTTC
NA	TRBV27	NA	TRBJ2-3	CASSLSATTDTQYF	TGTGCCAGCAGTTTATCGGCGACCACAGATACGCAGTATTTT
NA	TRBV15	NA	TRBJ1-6	CATSRGSGGQGFSLHF	TGTGCCACCAGCAGAGGGTCCGGAGGTCAGGGATTCAGCCTCCACTTT
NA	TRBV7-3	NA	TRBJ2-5	CASSFLDGKTQYF	TGTGCCAGCAGCTTCCTGGACGGGAAGACCCAGTACTTC
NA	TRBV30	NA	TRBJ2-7	CAWSSGGTYEQYF	TGTGCCTGGAGTTCGGGCGGTACCTACGAGCAGTACTTC
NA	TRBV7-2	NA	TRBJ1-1	CASSPERGRTEAFF	TGTGCCAGCAGCCCCGAACGGGGGAGGACTGAAGCTTTCTTT
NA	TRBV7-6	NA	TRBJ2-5	CASSSRIPSRGQETQYF	TGTGCCAGCAGCTCACGAATCCCCTCCAGGGGCCAAGAGACCCAGTACTTC
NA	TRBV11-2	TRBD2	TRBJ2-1	CASSLERTSGGPGGNEQFF	TGTGCCAGCAGCTTAGAAAGGACTAGCGGGGGTCCGGGTGGGAATGAGCAGTTCTTC
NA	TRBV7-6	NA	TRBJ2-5	CASSPDSSGTQYF	TGTGCCAGCAGCCCAGACTCATCAGGGACCCAGTACTTC
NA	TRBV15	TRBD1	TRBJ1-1	CATSRSGTGATEAFF	TGTGCCACCAGTCGTTCGGGAACAGGGGCTACTGAAGCTTTCTTT
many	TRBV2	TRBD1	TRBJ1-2	CASSSTGTEYGYTF	TGTGCCAGCAGTTCCACCGGGACAGAGTATGGCTACACCTTC
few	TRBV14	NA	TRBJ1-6	CASSQALQGSPLHF	TGTGCCAGCAGCCAGGCACTACAAGGGTCACCCCTCCACTTT
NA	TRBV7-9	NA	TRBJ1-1	CASSSQGTEAFF	TGTGCCAGCAGCTCTCAGGGGACTGAAGCTTTCTTT
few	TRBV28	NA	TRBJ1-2	CASSPPRHYGYTF	TGTGCCAGCAGTCCTCCCCGTCACTATGGCTACACCTTC
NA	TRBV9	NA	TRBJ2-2	CASGSANTGELFF	TGTGCCAGCGGGTCAGCCAACACCGGGGAGCTGTTTTTT
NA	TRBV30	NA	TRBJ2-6	CAGSGWASSGANVLTF	TGTGCCGGGTCGGGCTGGGCCTCCTCTGGGGCCAACGTCCTGACTTTC